A selection of T cell receptor beta chains follows, all from one sample in a study of siplizumab effects on memory and regulatory T cells. Method: immunoSEQ multiplex PCR; TCRdb's copy keeps in-frame clones and lacks some. The table includes tens of thousands of clones, 93% detected once. Sequencing used CD8+ T cells sorted from blood. Receptor source: a human donor in good health. Both conserved end residues are part of each CDR3. A D gene is named only where the DNA matches it firmly. Clone size appears in some rows only: once, few, many, or a class for an expanded clone.

CDR3 length	D gene	clone size	V gene	J gene	CDR3 DNA	CDR3 protein
11	NA	NA	TRBV30	TRBJ2-7	TGTGCCTGGGGCGGGGTTTACGAGCAGTACTTC	CAWGGVYEQYF
15	TRBD1	once	TRBV9	TRBJ1-2	TGTGCCAGCAGCGTGACAGGGGACTCAGCCGGTGGCTACACCTTC	CASSVTGDSAGGYTF
17	NA	NA	TRBV11-2	TRBJ2-7	TGTGCCAGCAGCGCCCATCTGGACAAGGGAACCACCTACGAGCAGTACTTC	CASSAHLDKGTTYEQYF
16	NA	NA	TRBV7-9	TRBJ1-3	TGTGCCAGCAGCGGGCGATGGGGAGACTCTGGAAACACCATATATTTT	CASSGRWGDSGNTIYF
14	NA	NA	TRBV7-9	TRBJ1-5	TGTGCCAGCAGAAACGAAGACAACAATCAGCCCCAGCATTTT	CASRNEDNNQPQHF
18	TRBD1	NA	TRBV13	TRBJ2-1	TGTGCCAGCAGCTTGAGTCCCGTTGGACAGGGGTCCTACAATGAGCAGTTCTTC	CASSLSPVGQGSYNEQFF
17	NA	NA	TRBV7-9	TRBJ2-6	TGTGCCAGCAGCTTCCGCGGGATGACCCCTGGGGCCAACGTCCTGACTTTC	CASSFRGMTPGANVLTF
15	NA	NA	TRBV27	TRBJ2-1	TGTGCCAGCAGTTTGGGCGGGAATCCCTACAATGAGCAGTTCTTC	CASSLGGNPYNEQFF
13	NA	NA	TRBV2	TRBJ2-7	TGTGCCAGCAGTGAACTGGTTCGTCGCGAGCAGTACTTC	CASSELVRREQYF
13	NA	few	TRBV2	TRBJ1-2	TGTGCCCTAGCGGCGACAACTAACTATGGCTACACCTTC	CALAATTNYGYTF
13	TRBD2	once	TRBV7-2	TRBJ2-1	TGTGCCAGCAGCCCCACTAGCGTGAATGAGCAGTTCTTC	CASSPTSVNEQFF